Sequencing of this T cell receptor beta chain was carried out in a study of CD8 T cells in Susac syndrome. The CDR3 covers 15 residues. V lost 0 bases to trimming and J lost 9 bases; unmatched junction nucleotides: 5. Per germline, CDR1 SGDLS and CDR2 YYNGEE. Matching for age and sex applied to the controls, who were healthy donors. Isolation of CD8+ and CD4+ T cells was performed negatively, whereas enrichment of TEMRA cells was done by FACS. Random hexamers were used to reverse transcribe about 0.5 to 1 ug of RNA. An immunoSEQ multiplex PCR generated amplified TCR beta CDR3 products spanning 54 Vbeta and 13 Jbeta. TCRdb fed the immunoSEQ multiplex PCR reads into MiXCR, producing one record per CDR3 protein. The sample yields about 20,000 distinct CDR3 sequences, 85% to 95% seen once.

Input material: CD8+ T cells from PBMCs. The V call is TRBV9, the J call TRBJ1-4; TRBD1 aligns across 10 bases. The TCR sequence derives from a human donor in good health. The CDR3 here is CASSVEGTGAQKLFF. The DNA of the CDR3 is TGTGCCAGCAGCGTAGAGGGGACAGGGGCCCAAAAACTGTTTTTT.